Shown below are 8 T cell receptor beta chains from a single sample sequenced in a study of blood T cell repertoires in COVID-19. Generated by immunoSEQ multiplex PCR, the TCRdb table keeps only in-frame clones and is missing some. The sample gives approximately 290,000 clones, roughly 91% of which show up once; roughly 0.8% is in the top ten. The sequencing input was peripheral blood. These receptors were collected from a man under 40 with acute or convalescent COVID-19.

The CDR3 here is CASSYVSGEAFF. CDR3 nucleotide sequence: TGTGCCAGCAGTTACGTTAGCGGGGAAGCTTTCTTT. V gene TRBV6-5 combines with J gene TRBJ1-1; unclear D gene. CDR1 is MNHEY and CDR2 is SVGAGI in the germline V gene. The V end lost 2 bases, the J end lost 8 bases, and 9 bases lay between the germline ends. CDR3 length equals 12 residues.

This chain joins TRBV7-6 and TRBJ2-2; TRBD1 aligns across 8 bases. With V trimmed by 7 bases and J by 6 bases, 13 bases remained unmatched. This CDR3 comprises 16 residues. From germline, CDR1 is SGHVS and CDR2 FNYEAQ. CDR3 DNA: TGTGCCAGCACCTACCTGACAGGGGAATTCGCCGGGGAGCTGTTTTTT. It codes for CASTYLTGEFAGELFF. Combining the CDR3 with reference TRBV7-6 and TRBJ2-2 gives the whole variable domain GAGVSQSPRYKVTKRGQDVALRCDPISGHVSLYWYRQALGQGPEFLTYFNYEAQQDKSGLPNDRFSAERPEGSISTLTIQRTEQRDSAMYRCASTYLTGEFAGELFFGEGSRLTVL.

The rearrangement joins TRBV30 to TRBJ2-2; TRBD1 is a possible D gene (5 bases). The CDR3 runs 14 residues. CDR1 and CDR2 from the germline V gene are GTSNPN and SVGIG (reference sequence). V was shortened by 3 bases and J by 5 bases, with 13 bases between the two germline ends. DNA for the CDR3: TGTGCCTGGAGAGGGCAAAGGGGTACCGGGGAGCTGTTTTTT. Residues: CAWRGQRGTGELFF.

The chain couples TRBV9 to TRBJ1-1; 11 nucleotides agree with TRBD1. The trim removed 6 bases at V and 4 bases at J, leaving 8 bases unmatched. Germline V lookup: CDR1 SGDLS, CDR2 YYNGEE. This CDR3 contains 15 residues. The CDR3 DNA is TGTGCCAGCAACCCCGCGGGGACAGGGGGCACTGAAGCTTTCTTT. This translates into CASNPAGTGGTEAFF.

This sequence joins TRBV7-2 and TRBJ1-6, with D perhaps matching TRBD1 (6 bases). The CDR3 runs to 16 residues. Germline V gene lookup returns CDR1 SGHTA and CDR2 FQGNSA. The V end lost 3 bases, the J end lost 6 bases, and 15 bases lay between the germline ends. The CDR3 here is CASSFSAGAVNSPLHF. DNA of the CDR3: TGTGCCAGCAGCTTCTCTGCGGGGGCGGTTAATTCACCCCTCCACTTT.

The chain employs TRBV6-5 and TRBJ2-7, with 10 bases aligning to TRBD1. The CDR3 contains 15 residues. The trim removed 0 bases at V and 5 bases at J, leaving 4 bases unmatched. Per germline, CDR1 MNHEY and CDR2 SVGAGI. CDR3 amino acids: CASSYSGTGVNEQYF. DNA for the CDR3: TGTGCCAGCAGTTACTCCGGGACAGGGGTGAACGAGCAGTACTTC.

The chain is built from TRBV27 and TRBJ2-1, with 9 bases aligning to TRBD2. The germline V gene has CDR1 MNHEY and CDR2 SMNVEV (reference sequence). J lost 7 bases, V lost 3 bases, and 7 bases had no gene match. This CDR3 contains 15 residues. The CDR3 spells CASSFTAGGYNEQFF. CDR3 nucleotide sequence: TGTGCCAGCAGTTTTACGGCGGGGGGGTATAATGAGCAGTTCTTC.

This sequence joins TRBV7-2 and TRBJ2-1, with TRBD2 identical over 7 bases. Looked up from germline, CDR1 is SGHTA and CDR2 is FQGNSA. CDR3 size: 16 residues. With 1 base clipped from V and 5 bases from J, the junction kept 8 bases outside the gene matches. Here the CDR3 DNA reads TGTGCCAGCAGCTTAGTGGGGGGGTACCCAGACAATGAGCAGTTCTTC. Translation gives CASSLVGGYPDNEQFF. Full variable domain (missing parts from reference TRBV7-2 and TRBJ2-1): GAGVSQSPSNKVTEKGKDVELRCDPISGHTALYWYRQSLGQGLEFLIYFQGNSAPDKSGLPSDRFSAERTGGSVSTLTIQRTQQEDSAVYLCASSLVGGYPDNEQFFGPGTRLTVL.